This T cell receptor (beta chain) was captured in a study of blood T cell repertoires in COVID-19. The germline V and J ends were trimmed by 5 bases and 0 bases, with 16 bases remaining between them. This CDR3 is built from 16 residues. The germline V gene has CDR1 SGHVS and CDR2 FNYEAQ. Clones were sequenced by immunoSEQ multiplex PCR, and TCRdb holds only the in-frame ones, with some missing. Here the sample spans some 37,000 clones, 85% to 90% being singletons. The sequence came from a man aged 65 to 79 with acute or convalescent COVID-19. This chain links TRBV7-6 with TRBJ1-1; D possibly corresponds to TRBD1 (5 bases). The sequenced sample was peripheral blood. The chain's CDR3 is CASSLIAGLLNTEAFF. CDR3 nucleotide sequence: TGTGCCAGCAGCCTAATAGCAGGGTTGTTGAACACTGAAGCTTTCTTT.